The T cell receptor (beta chain) under discussion was sequenced for a study of human T cells and chemical hapten exposure. Study results and limitations: Patch test score showed a positive correlation with PT1 expanded TCR counts.

This clonotype was seen a handful of times. Its specificity is not known. In the original processing: Samples held a median of around 100,000 TCRs, range roughly 20,000–750,000. TCRdb redid the calling of the RACE reads with MiXCR, one entry per CDR3 protein. For this entry, the V and J calls and clone size follow TCRdb and not the study's own pipeline. In the table there are roughly 89,000 distinct CDR3 sequences, approximately 11% of which are singletons. Losses at the gene ends were 4 bases for V and 8 bases for J; bases not matched to a gene: 8. Germline CDR1 and CDR2: LGHDT and YNNKEL (reference sequence). The length of the CDR3 is 14 residues. Specified time point: patch test 3, about 24 weeks after DPC sensitization. Specified treatment: therapeutic diphenylcyclopropenone sensitization with weekly scalp DPC.

The gene calls are TRBV3-1 and TRBJ2-1; 7 bases are shared with TRBD1. The sequence was collected from a woman aged 30 to 39 with alopecia areata. Some clones in this sample may be carry-over from other donors' samples. This material consisted of whole blood, taken in connection with sensitization to the hapten diphenylcyclopropenone (DPC). CDR3 DNA: TGTGCCAGCAGCCCTGGACAGGCGTGGGATGAGCAGTTCTTC. Its translation is CASSPGQAWDEQFF.